This note documents a single T cell receptor beta chain sequence. The data belong to a study of blood T cell repertoires in COVID-19. Study summary: Italy, Spain and the United States were the sources of the convalescent and acute COVID-19 samples. From T cells, B-cell-depleted T cells, or PBMCs came the material, which was cDNA or gDNA.

As originally analysed: Amplification with reference gene primers provided the estimates of nucleated cell counts. Clones were sequenced by immunoSEQ multiplex PCR, and TCRdb holds only the in-frame ones, with some missing. The D gene and trimming were derived from the DNA, and the V and J assignments and clone size from that table. Of about 260,000 clones listed, 84% were seen once; the top ten hold less than 2%. The germline CDR1 and CDR2 sequences are SGHRS and YFSETQ. V was trimmed by 2 bases and J by 2 bases, leaving 10 bases between them. This CDR3 region has 14 residues. This chain connects TRBV5-1 to TRBJ1-1; no reliable D call. Sequencing input: peripheral blood. This receptor was identified in a middle-aged woman who had recovered from COVID-19. This CDR3 is CASSFSGLNTEAFF. CDR3 in DNA: TGCGCCAGCAGCTTCTCGGGGTTAAACACTGAAGCTTTCTTT.